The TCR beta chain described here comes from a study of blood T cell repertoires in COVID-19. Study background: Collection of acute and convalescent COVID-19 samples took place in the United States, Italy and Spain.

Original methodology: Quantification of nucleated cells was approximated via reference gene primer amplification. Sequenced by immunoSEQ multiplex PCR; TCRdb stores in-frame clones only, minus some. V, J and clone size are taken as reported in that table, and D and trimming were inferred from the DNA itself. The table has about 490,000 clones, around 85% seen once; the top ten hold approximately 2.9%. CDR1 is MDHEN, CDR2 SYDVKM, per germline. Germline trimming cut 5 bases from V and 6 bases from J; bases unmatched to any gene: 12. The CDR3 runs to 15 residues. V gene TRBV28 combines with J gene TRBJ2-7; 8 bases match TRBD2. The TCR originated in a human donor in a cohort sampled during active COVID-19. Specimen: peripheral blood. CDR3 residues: CASSVAGLDLAEQYF. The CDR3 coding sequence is TGTGCCAGCAGTGTAGCGGGACTAGACTTGGCCGAGCAGTACTTC.